The rows below give T cell receptor beta chains drawn from one sample of a study of response to subunit inactivated influenza vaccine. TCRdb re-called the RT-PCR reads with MiXCR, one entry per CDR3 protein. The table records 540,000 or so distinct CDR3 sequences, under 15% of them present only once. Sample: PBMCs from blood, taken roughly 47 days after vaccination. These receptor sequences come from a man in his fifties who received an inactivated influenza vaccine. Each CDR3 is given with its conserved first and last residue. Fields, in order: V gene, J gene, D gene, clone size, CDR3 DNA, CDR3 protein. D genes are given only for firm matches. Expanded clones get a size class; other rows say once, few or many, or leave the size out.

v_gene: TRBV4-3
j_gene: TRBJ2-7
d_gene: TRBD2
abundance: few
CDR3nt: TGCGCCAGCAGCCAAGGGACTAGCGACTACCACGAGCAGTACTTC
CDR3aa: CASSQGTSDYHEQYF

v_gene: TRBV12-3/TRBV12-4
j_gene: TRBJ2-7
d_gene: .
abundance: few
CDR3nt: TGTGCCAGTGGGGACAAAAAATACGAGCAGTACTTC
CDR3aa: CASGDKKYEQYF

v_gene: TRBV20-1
j_gene: TRBJ1-1
d_gene: .
abundance: many
CDR3nt: TGCAGTGCCCGTGATCCTCTAGCTTTCTTT
CDR3aa: CSARDPLAFF

v_gene: TRBV20-1
j_gene: TRBJ2-2
d_gene: .
abundance: few
CDR3nt: TGCAGTGCTAGTGGGTCTGGGGTGGGGGAGCTGTTTTTT
CDR3aa: CSASGSGVGELFF

v_gene: TRBV20-1
j_gene: TRBJ2-7
d_gene: .
abundance: few
CDR3nt: TGCAGTGCCCGAGCCTGGGACACCAACTCCTACGAGCAGTACTTC
CDR3aa: CSARAWDTNSYEQYF

v_gene: TRBV12-3/TRBV12-4
j_gene: TRBJ1-2
d_gene: .
abundance: .
CDR3nt: TGTGCCAGCAGTTTATCTAGGGGATTAGGCTACACCTTC
CDR3aa: CASSLSRGLGYTF

v_gene: TRBV4-3
j_gene: TRBJ2-1
d_gene: TRBD2
abundance: many
CDR3nt: TGCGCCAGCAGCCAAGGGACTAGCGGGAGGGTCCCCTACAATGAGCAGTTCTTC
CDR3aa: CASSQGTSGRVPYNEQFF

v_gene: TRBV2
j_gene: TRBJ2-3
d_gene: .
abundance: few
CDR3nt: TGTGCCAGCAGACCAAGCAGGGGAGGAACAGATACGCAGTATTTT
CDR3aa: CASRPSRGGTDTQYF

v_gene: TRBV6-2/TRBV6-3
j_gene: TRBJ1-5
d_gene: .
abundance: few
CDR3nt: TGTGCCAGCAGTGACGGTAACCGGGTACAGCCCCAGCATTTT
CDR3aa: CASSDGNRVQPQHF

v_gene: TRBV27
j_gene: TRBJ2-7
d_gene: TRBD1
abundance: many
CDR3nt: TGTGCCAGCGGACAGGGGCTCAACGAGCAGTACTTC
CDR3aa: CASGQGLNEQYF

v_gene: TRBV5-1
j_gene: TRBJ1-3
d_gene: .
abundance: .
CDR3nt: TGCGCCAGCAGCTTGGCGATGACACCGGGAAACACCATATATTTT
CDR3aa: CASSLAMTPGNTIYF

v_gene: TRBV11-1
j_gene: TRBJ2-5
d_gene: .
abundance: .
CDR3nt: TGTGCCAGCAGCTTAGGTCTGTTCTTTGGGGCAGGGGAAGAAGAGACCCAGTACTTC
CDR3aa: CASSLGLFFGAGEEETQYF

v_gene: TRBV10-3
j_gene: TRBJ2-2
d_gene: .
abundance: few
CDR3nt: TGTGCCATCAGTGGCTCACGGGGGCAGCCGAACACCGGGGAGCTGTTTTTT
CDR3aa: CAISGSRGQPNTGELFF

v_gene: TRBV6-1
j_gene: TRBJ1-5
d_gene: TRBD1
abundance: many
CDR3nt: TGTGCCAGCAGCACCGGGACAGGGAACCAGCCCCAGCATTTT
CDR3aa: CASSTGTGNQPQHF

v_gene: TRBV25-1
j_gene: TRBJ2-7
d_gene: .
abundance: .
CDR3nt: TGTGCCAGCAGCAGACTAGGAAACATCTACGAGCAGTACTTC
CDR3aa: CASSRLGNIYEQYF

v_gene: TRBV7-9
j_gene: TRBJ1-6
d_gene: TRBD1
abundance: few
CDR3nt: TGTGCCAGCAGCACTGGGACAGGGCAGTATTCACCCCTCCACTTT
CDR3aa: CASSTGTGQYSPLHF

v_gene: TRBV28
j_gene: TRBJ2-3
d_gene: .
abundance: .
CDR3nt: TGTGCCAGCAGGGGCGGTCAGGACACCACAGATACGCAGTATTTT
CDR3aa: CASRGGQDTTDTQYF

v_gene: TRBV4-3
j_gene: TRBJ2-6
d_gene: .
abundance: .
CDR3nt: TGCGCCAGCAGCCAGTCCGCCGGGTCTGGGGCCAACGTCCTGACTTTC
CDR3aa: CASSQSAGSGANVLTF

v_gene: TRBV12-3/TRBV12-4
j_gene: TRBJ2-5
d_gene: .
abundance: few
CDR3nt: TGTGCCAGCAGTTTAGGTCCCTTGGGGGGGCAGACCCAGTACTTC
CDR3aa: CASSLGPLGGQTQYF

v_gene: TRBV7-8
j_gene: TRBJ1-1
d_gene: .
abundance: .
CDR3nt: TGTGCCAGCAGCTTATTAGGGGGTGGTTTGAACACTGAAGCTTTCTTT
CDR3aa: CASSLLGGGLNTEAFF

v_gene: TRBV5-1
j_gene: TRBJ2-3
d_gene: TRBD2
abundance: .
CDR3nt: TGCGCCAGCAGTTCGGTGGCGGGGGTTACCTTCACAGATACGCAGTATTTT
CDR3aa: CASSSVAGVTFTDTQYF

v_gene: TRBV20-1
j_gene: TRBJ2-7
d_gene: TRBD2
abundance: many
CDR3nt: TGCAGTGCTAGAGACGGGAGGGGAGAGCAGTACTTC
CDR3aa: CSARDGRGEQYF

v_gene: TRBV7-9
j_gene: TRBJ2-5
d_gene: .
abundance: .
CDR3nt: TGTGCCAGCAGCTTAACAGGGTCGCGCGAGACCCAGTACTTC
CDR3aa: CASSLTGSRETQYF

v_gene: TRBV4-1
j_gene: TRBJ1-5
d_gene: .
abundance: .
CDR3nt: TGCGCCAGCAGCCAATTCGACCGGGAGGGGCCCCAGCATTTT
CDR3aa: CASSQFDREGPQHF

v_gene: TRBV6-5
j_gene: TRBJ2-1
d_gene: TRBD1
abundance: .
CDR3nt: TGTGCCAGCAGTTACCTAGGACAGGGCTCCTACAATGAGCAGTTCTTC
CDR3aa: CASSYLGQGSYNEQFF

v_gene: TRBV12-3/TRBV12-4
j_gene: TRBJ1-2
d_gene: .
abundance: many
CDR3nt: TGTGCCAGCAGCTTTATAGACAGCGCCTATGGCTACACCTTC
CDR3aa: CASSFIDSAYGYTF

v_gene: TRBV12-3/TRBV12-4
j_gene: TRBJ2-1
d_gene: .
abundance: .
CDR3nt: TGTGCCAGCATTAAGGGGGGTGAGCAGTTCTTC
CDR3aa: CASIKGGEQFF

v_gene: TRBV5-1
j_gene: TRBJ1-1
d_gene: .
abundance: few
CDR3nt: TGCGCCAGCAGCTTGAACCCGGTAAGGAATACTGAAGCTTTCTTT
CDR3aa: CASSLNPVRNTEAFF

v_gene: TRBV5-1
j_gene: TRBJ2-3
d_gene: .
abundance: .
CDR3nt: TGCGCCAGCAGCTTGGAGCCAGCACAACCGGCAGATACGCAGTATTTT
CDR3aa: CASSLEPAQPADTQYF

v_gene: TRBV7-9
j_gene: TRBJ2-5
d_gene: .
abundance: .
CDR3nt: TGTGCCAGCAGCTCGTCAGTGACCCAAGAGACCCAGTACTTC
CDR3aa: CASSSSVTQETQYF

v_gene: TRBV20-1
j_gene: TRBJ2-7
d_gene: .
abundance: .
CDR3nt: TGCAGTGCTGCCCAGGGGATAGGCTACGAGCAGTACTTC
CDR3aa: CSAAQGIGYEQYF

v_gene: TRBV20-1
j_gene: TRBJ2-1
d_gene: TRBD2
abundance: few
CDR3nt: TGCAGTGCTAATCCCCCCGCGGGAGGGTACAGGAATGAGCAGTTCTTC
CDR3aa: CSANPPAGGYRNEQFF

v_gene: TRBV5-1
j_gene: TRBJ2-5
d_gene: .
abundance: .
CDR3nt: TGCGCCAGCAGCTGGGCCGGGACAAACCAAGAGACCCAGTACTTC
CDR3aa: CASSWAGTNQETQYF

v_gene: TRBV6-1
j_gene: TRBJ1-1
d_gene: .
abundance: .
CDR3nt: TGTGCCAGCAGCACTCCAGGACAGATAAACACTGAAGCTTTCTTT
CDR3aa: CASSTPGQINTEAFF

v_gene: TRBV12-3/TRBV12-4
j_gene: TRBJ2-3
d_gene: TRBD2
abundance: .
CDR3nt: TGTGCCAGCACCCCTCTTGGGACTAGCGGCACAGATACGCAGTATTTT
CDR3aa: CASTPLGTSGTDTQYF

v_gene: TRBV6-1
j_gene: TRBJ1-2
d_gene: TRBD1
abundance: many
CDR3nt: TGTGCCAGCAACACCGGGACAGGGAACTATGGCTACACCTTC
CDR3aa: CASNTGTGNYGYTF

v_gene: TRBV5-1
j_gene: TRBJ1-2
d_gene: .
abundance: .
CDR3nt: TGCGCCAGCAGCTTGCTTCGTGGCAGGGGAGGTGGCTACACCTTC
CDR3aa: CASSLLRGRGGGYTF

v_gene: TRBV12-3/TRBV12-4
j_gene: TRBJ1-5
d_gene: .
abundance: .
CDR3nt: TGTGCCAGCACCTTGGGGGGACCTCAGCCCCAGCATTTT
CDR3aa: CASTLGGPQPQHF

v_gene: TRBV10-1
j_gene: TRBJ2-3
d_gene: TRBD2
abundance: once
CDR3nt: TGCGCCAGCAGTGAGTCTGGCGGGGGGGCCGTGGATACGCAGTATTTT
CDR3aa: CASSESGGGAVDTQYF

v_gene: TRBV6-5
j_gene: TRBJ1-1
d_gene: .
abundance: few
CDR3nt: TGTGCCAGCAGTTACTCCGACAGGATGAACACTGAAGCTTTCTTT
CDR3aa: CASSYSDRMNTEAFF

v_gene: TRBV11-2
j_gene: TRBJ2-7
d_gene: TRBD1
abundance: .
CDR3nt: TGTGCCAGCAGCCCACAGATGGGACAGGGGGCATACGAGCAGTACTTC
CDR3aa: CASSPQMGQGAYEQYF

v_gene: TRBV7-2
j_gene: TRBJ2-3
d_gene: TRBD2
abundance: few
CDR3nt: TGTGCCAGCAGCTCCGGGACTAGCGCCATTTTAGATACGCAGTATTTT
CDR3aa: CASSSGTSAILDTQYF

v_gene: TRBV24-1
j_gene: TRBJ2-2
d_gene: TRBD2
abundance: .
CDR3nt: TGTGCCACCAGTGAGGCTAGCGGGAGGGCCGGGGAGCTGTTTTTT
CDR3aa: CATSEASGRAGELFF

v_gene: TRBV19
j_gene: TRBJ1-5
d_gene: .
abundance: few
CDR3nt: TGTGCCAGTAGTGTGGGAGTCCCTAATCAGCCCCAGCATTTT
CDR3aa: CASSVGVPNQPQHF

v_gene: TRBV12-3/TRBV12-4
j_gene: TRBJ2-5
d_gene: .
abundance: few
CDR3nt: TGTGCCAGCAGTACGGCGGGCAGGGCGTCACAAGAGACCCAGTACTTC
CDR3aa: CASSTAGRASQETQYF

v_gene: TRBV12-3/TRBV12-4
j_gene: TRBJ1-1
d_gene: .
abundance: many
CDR3nt: TGTGCCAGCAGTTTATTGGGCAGAGAAGCTTTCTTT
CDR3aa: CASSLLGREAFF

v_gene: TRBV12-3/TRBV12-4
j_gene: TRBJ2-7
d_gene: .
abundance: few
CDR3nt: TGTGCCAGCAGTCCCCGGGTAGGGCCAACCTACGAGCAGTACTTC
CDR3aa: CASSPRVGPTYEQYF

v_gene: TRBV6-2/TRBV6-3
j_gene: TRBJ1-1
d_gene: .
abundance: .
CDR3nt: TGTGCCAGCAGAACGCTACAGACCAATTCTGAAGCTTTCTTT
CDR3aa: CASRTLQTNSEAFF

v_gene: TRBV20-1
j_gene: TRBJ2-3
d_gene: TRBD1
abundance: .
CDR3nt: TGCAGTGCTAGAAACCGGGACAGGCTCACAGATACGCAGTATTTT
CDR3aa: CSARNRDRLTDTQYF

v_gene: TRBV20-1
j_gene: TRBJ2-3
d_gene: .
abundance: few
CDR3nt: TGCAGTGCTAGAGGGGGTCCGTTGGGGTTGGATACGCAGTATTTT
CDR3aa: CSARGGPLGLDTQYF

v_gene: TRBV9
j_gene: TRBJ2-3
d_gene: TRBD1
abundance: .
CDR3nt: TGTGCCAGCAGCCCCTGGGACAGGGACTACCGGCCGATTAGCACAGATACGCAGTATTTT
CDR3aa: CASSPWDRDYRPISTDTQYF